One and the same sample provided the 18 T cell receptor beta chains below, sequenced in a study of blood T cell repertoires in COVID-19. Repertoires were generated with immunoSEQ multiplex PCR, while TCRdb's copy carries only in-frame clones and drops some. The table shows around 75,000 clones, with approximately 80% occurring only once. Sample: peripheral blood. These receptors were obtained from a man in his fifties or sixties with COVID-19, enrolled during active disease.

The V gene is TRBV12-3 or TRBV12-4, the J gene TRBJ1-1; the D is unclear. The CDR3 is 11 residues long. V was trimmed by 6 bases and J by 6 bases, leaving 8 bases between them. The CDR3 protein is CASRYLAEAFF. The CDR3 region has the DNA TGTGCCAGCAGATATTTAGCTGAAGCTTTCTTT.

The rearrangement links TRBV15 to TRBJ2-3, with D possibly TRBD2 on 5 matching bases. The V end was cut by 0 bases, the J end by 2 bases, with 9 bases between. Germline lookup yields CDR1 LNHNV and CDR2 YYDKDF (reference sequence). This CDR3 region has 15 residues. CDR3 sequence: CATSRDRLATDTQYF. The CDR3 DNA reads as TGTGCCACCAGCAGAGATCGGCTAGCCACAGATACGCAGTATTTT.

This clone has more than one count but fewer than ten. V usage is TRBV19 and J usage is TRBJ1-2, with D possibly being TRBD1 (6 bases). This CDR3 contains 12 residues. V lost 4 bases, J lost 5 bases, and 8 bases lay in between. CDR1 and CDR2 from the germline V gene are LNHDA and SQIVND (reference sequence). For the CDR3, the DNA is TGTGCCAGTAGTAAAGGGACATATGGCTACACCTTC. Translating it yields CASSKGTYGYTF.

V usage is TRBV3-1 (or the pseudogene TRBV3-2) and J usage is TRBJ1-1; weak D call: TRBD1 (5 bases). The CDR3 has 14 residues. The V gene lost 2 bases and the J gene lost 4 bases, with 11 bases spanning the gap. Germline lookup yields CDR1 LGHDT and CDR2 YNNKEL (reference sequence). The CDR3 here is CASSQSAGFTEAFF. Here the CDR3 DNA reads TGTGCCAGCAGCCAAAGTGCAGGGTTCACTGAAGCTTTCTTT.

CDR3 region: CAWSARRRGGAKNIQYF. In DNA form, the CDR3 reads TGTGCCTGGAGTGCCCGGCGAAGGGGTGGGGCCAAAAACATTCAGTACTTC. The chain recombines TRBV30 with TRBJ2-4; D might be TRBD1 (5 bases). V gave up 1 base and J gave up 1 base, with 17 bases separating them. The CDR3 has 17 amino acids. Looked up from germline, CDR1 is GTSNPN and CDR2 is SVGIG (reference sequence).

This chain joins TRBV5-5 and TRBJ1-4; D gene unclear. V lost 0 bases, J lost 7 bases, and 16 bases lay in between. The CDR3 has 16 residues. From germline, CDR1 is SGHKS and CDR2 YYEKEE (reference sequence). CDR3 in DNA: TGTGCCAGCAGCTTGGTAGTTGGCGCAGGATCTGAAAAACTGTTTTTT. Translating it yields CASSLVVGAGSEKLFF.

The chain uses TRBV9 and TRBJ2-3, with 7 bases aligning to TRBD2. The germline gives CDR1 SGDLS, CDR2 YYNGEE. With 3 bases clipped from V and 0 bases from J, the junction kept 7 bases outside the gene matches. The CDR3 is made up of 16 amino acids. CDR3 bases: TGTGCCAGCAGCGCTCTAGCGGAGCTGAGCACAGATACGCAGTATTTT. Amino acid sequence: CASSALAELSTDTQYF.

This chain joins TRBV5-6 and TRBJ2-2; TRBD1 is a possible D gene (6 bases). The V end was cut by 3 bases, the J end by 6 bases, with 6 bases between. Germline assignment: CDR1 SGHDT and CDR2 YYEEEE. This CDR3 is built from 12 residues. The DNA for the CDR3 is TGTGCCAGCAGCTCAGGGGCCGGGGAGCTGTTTTTT. It specifies CASSSGAGELFF. Based on the CDR3 plus reference TRBV5-6 and TRBJ2-2, the full variable domain is DAGVTQSPTHLIKTRGQQVTLRCSPKSGHDTVSWYQQALGQGPQFIFQYYEEEERQRGNFPDRFSGHQFPNYSSELNVNALLLGDSALYLCASSSGAGELFFGEGSRLTVL.

The CDR3: CASSLRDRNEKLFF. The DNA of the CDR3 is TGTGCCAGCAGCTTGAGGGACAGAAATGAAAAACTGTTTTTT. The chain uses TRBV5-5 and TRBJ1-4, with 7 nucleotides matching TRBD1. Germline-derived CDR1 and CDR2 are SGHKS and YYEKEE (reference sequence). There are 14 residues in the CDR3. Trimming cost V 1 base and J 5 bases; bases outside gene matches: 2.

The CDR3 here is CASSLPAYEQYF. The DNA of the CDR3 is TGCGCCAGCAGCTTACCAGCCTACGAGCAGTACTTC. This sequence joins TRBV5-1 and TRBJ2-7; the D is unclear. Germline V lookup: CDR1 SGHRS, CDR2 YFSETQ. Trimming removed 2 bases at V and 2 bases at J, with 5 bases between. CDR3 length equals 12 residues.

The V and J genes are TRBV28 and TRBJ2-7; 7 bases fit TRBD1. Germline trimming cut 7 bases from V and 3 bases from J; bases unmatched to any gene: 6. The length of the CDR3 is 13 residues. The germline CDR1 and CDR2 sequences are MDHEN and SYDVKM. The chain's CDR3 is CASIATGIYEQYF. For the CDR3, the DNA is TGTGCCAGCATTGCGACAGGGATCTACGAGCAGTACTTC.

This clone appeared a single time. J is TRBJ1-6 and V is TRBV28; D unclear. This CDR3 has 14 residues. Trimming removed 1 base from V and 9 bases from J, with 10 bases in between. Germline CDR1 and CDR2: MDHEN and SYDVKM. The CDR3 sequence is CASSLLVRGSPLHF. The CDR3 DNA sequence: TGTGCCAGCAGTTTATTGGTCCGGGGTTCACCCCTCCACTTT.

This clone came up once. The chain uses TRBV2 and TRBJ2-1; no clear D gene. Germline loops: CDR1 SNHLY, CDR2 FYNNEI. Trimming shortened V by 5 bases and J by 4 bases, and 18 bases separated the two germline ends. The CDR3 is made up of 16 amino acids. CDR3 sequence reads: CASSRLTGKIYNEQFF. CDR3 nucleotide sequence: TGTGCCAGCAGTCGACTGACGGGTAAAATATACAATGAGCAGTTCTTC.

The rearrangement joins TRBV19 to TRBJ1-1; TRBD1 aligns across 8 bases. Germline CDR1 LNHDA, CDR2 SQIVND (reference sequence). Losses at the gene ends were 9 bases for V and 4 bases for J; bases not matched to a gene: 4. This CDR3 is 12 amino acids long. The CDR3 nucleotides are TGTGCCAGCAGGGGGCGGGGCACTGAAGCTTTCTTT. This codes for CASRGRGTEAFF.

The chain uses TRBV5-1 and TRBJ2-3; 9 bases align to TRBD1. Germline CDR1 SGHRS, CDR2 YFSETQ. V was pared by 4 bases and J by 3 bases, with 9 bases of the junction left unmatched. The CDR3 length is 16 residues. In DNA, the CDR3 is TGCGCCAGCAGCATCGGACAGGGGTTGAGGACAGATACGCAGTATTTT. Translating it yields CASSIGQGLRTDTQYF.

V and J are TRBV18 and TRBJ2-7; 11 nucleotides align to TRBD2. The CDR3 is made up of 14 amino acids. Per the germline V gene, CDR1 is KGHSH and CDR2 is LQKENI. V shed 6 bases, J shed 2 bases, and the junction held 3 bases outside the gene matches. The CDR3 DNA reads as TGTGCCAGCTCCCCGGGACTAGCGGCCTACGAGCAGTACTTC. Translated, it gives CASSPGLAAYEQYF. Drawing the rest from reference TRBV18 and TRBJ2-7, the complete variable domain is NAGVMQNPRHLVRRRGQEARLRCSPMKGHSHVYWYRQLPEEGLKFMVYLQKENIIDESGMPKERFSAEFPKEGPSILRIQQVVRGDSAAYFCASSPGLAAYEQYFGPGTRLTVT.

This clone was detected a few times. The J gene is TRBJ2-7, the V gene TRBV18, with 7 bases identical to TRBD1. The CDR3 contains 17 residues. The germline gives CDR1 KGHSH, CDR2 LQKENI. Trimming cost V 3 bases and J 2 bases; bases outside gene matches: 13. The CDR3 sequence: CASSPLPGQSITYEQYF. Here the CDR3 DNA reads TGTGCCAGCTCACCCTTACCGGGACAGAGTATAACCTACGAGCAGTACTTC. Looking up the rest from reference TRBV18 and TRBJ2-7 gives the full variable domain: NAGVMQNPRHLVRRRGQEARLRCSPMKGHSHVYWYRQLPEEGLKFMVYLQKENIIDESGMPKERFSAEFPKEGPSILRIQQVVRGDSAAYFCASSPLPGQSITYEQYFGPGTRLTVT.

The table lists this clone with many counts. The rearrangement uses TRBV24-1 and TRBJ1-5, with a possible D match to TRBD1 (5 bases). Trimming removed 7 bases at V and 0 bases at J, with 30 bases between. Germline CDR1 and CDR2: KGHDR and SFDVKD. CDR3 length: 21 residues. The CDR3 DNA is TGTGCCACCAGGCGCATTCCCTTGGACAAGCCGACCGACTCTAGCAATCAGCCCCAGCATTTT. Amino acid sequence: CATRRIPLDKPTDSSNQPQHF.